Included here is one TCR beta chain sequence, with context. It has no known antigen specificity. Base-call qualities are not available, and no considerably larger clone is one nucleotide away. TCRbeta CDR3 regions were amplified from genomic DNA using the immunoSEQ Assay, a bias-controlled multiplex PCR. The authors processed their data as follows. The number of nucleated cells in each sample was estimated from the amplification of reference gene primers within the assay. Sequence reads were collapsed and filtered to measure the absolute abundance of every unique TCRbeta CDR3 rearrangement. Productive Simpson clonality was computed per sample as the square root of Simpson's diversity index over productive rearrangements. TCRdb stores this immuneACCESS table with in-frame sequences only. Part of the clones is absent; in the studies checked, under half of the shortfall reflects unresolved V genes, and no reason is known for the rest. V, J and clone size are those of that table, while D and trimming were read from the DNA. For this sample there are roughly 280,000 clones; around 78% appear just once. The ten largest clones add up to about 4.3% of the sample.

A second Seattle source provided samples from volunteer blood donors who had recovered from COVID-19. Collaborating institutions collected whole blood in K2EDTA tubes following their own protocols. For TCRbeta analysis, collaborator samples were shipped as frozen whole blood, as isolated PBMCs, or as DNA extracted from either sample type. The source of the sample is a study of blood T cell repertoires in COVID-19 (dated by TCRdb to 2020 to 2021). Background on the whole study: Collaborator samples came from the United States, Italy and Spain and covered acute and convalescent phases of COVID-19. The material from the prospective study consisted of cDNA or gDNA derived from T cells, B-cell-depleted T cells, or PBMCs. HLA class I and class II types, where available, came from metadata supplied by the sample provider rather than from assay-based typing. Subjects who had been exposed to COVID-19, were actively infected with it, or had recovered from it provided the deeply sampled blood TCRbeta repertoires that made up the dataset. A de-identified subject ID, COVID-19 status, age in years and sex were almost always included in the sample metadata. The repertoires were released in a freely available public database intended as a resource for research on the immune response to SARS-CoV-2. Samples were obtained from the ongoing ImmuneRACE study (first 160 participants) and from over 1,000 subjects provided by 6 global collaborators.

Findings and caveats that apply to the study as a whole: The quantity of clinical and demographic metadata differed by source and by participant and was supplied without curation.

V and J are trimmed by 6 bases and 4 bases, and the gene matches miss 9 bases of the junction. The CDR3 goes from the cysteine to the phenylalanine over 15 residues. CDR3 DNA only is kept here, 45 bases in frame from base 1. Via the germline V gene, CDR1 is SGHAT and CDR2 FQNNGV. The origin of this receptor is a man in his sixties who had recovered from COVID-19. The specimen was peripheral blood. Recombination linked TRBV11-2 to TRBJ1-2; 9 bases in the middle match TRBD1. The nucleotide sequence is TGTGCCAGCAGTTCATCGGACAGGGGTGGCTATGGCTACACCTTC. It specifies CASSSSDRGGYGYTF.